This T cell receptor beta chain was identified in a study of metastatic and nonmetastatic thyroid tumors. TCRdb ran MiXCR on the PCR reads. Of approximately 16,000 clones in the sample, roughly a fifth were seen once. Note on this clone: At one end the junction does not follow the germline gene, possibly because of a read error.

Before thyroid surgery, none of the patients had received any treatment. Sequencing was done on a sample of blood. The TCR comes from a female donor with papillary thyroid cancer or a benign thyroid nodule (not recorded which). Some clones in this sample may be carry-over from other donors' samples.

As DNA, the CDR3 is TGTGTCAGCAGCACAGGGGGAGGGGAGCTGTTTTTT. Translating gives CVSSTGGGELFF. The gene calls are TRBV9 and TRBJ2-2, with TRBD1 matching 8 bases. CDR3 length: 12 amino acids. Germline values: CDR1 SGDLS, CDR2 YYNGEE.